The clone carrying this TCR beta chain was detected once. This sample was taken from a study of blood T cell repertoires in COVID-19. Sequencing used immunoSEQ multiplex PCR; TCRdb keeps in-frame clones, though not all of them. This sample has over 250,000 clones, with more than 75% found just once. Germline-derived CDR1 and CDR2 are MNHEY and SVGEGT. V was shortened by 6 bases and J by 7 bases, with 12 bases between the two germline ends. The CDR3 length is 13 residues. The sample consisted of PBMCs or T cells enriched from blood (not recorded which). The sequence came from a woman aged 30 to 39 who had recovered from COVID-19. The rearrangement joins TRBV6-2 or TRBV6-3 to TRBJ2-2; tentatively, D is TRBD2 (5 bases). CDR3 residues: CASSRGMGGELFF. The CDR3, as DNA: TGTGCCAGCAGCCGAGGGATGGGCGGGGAGCTGTTTTTT.